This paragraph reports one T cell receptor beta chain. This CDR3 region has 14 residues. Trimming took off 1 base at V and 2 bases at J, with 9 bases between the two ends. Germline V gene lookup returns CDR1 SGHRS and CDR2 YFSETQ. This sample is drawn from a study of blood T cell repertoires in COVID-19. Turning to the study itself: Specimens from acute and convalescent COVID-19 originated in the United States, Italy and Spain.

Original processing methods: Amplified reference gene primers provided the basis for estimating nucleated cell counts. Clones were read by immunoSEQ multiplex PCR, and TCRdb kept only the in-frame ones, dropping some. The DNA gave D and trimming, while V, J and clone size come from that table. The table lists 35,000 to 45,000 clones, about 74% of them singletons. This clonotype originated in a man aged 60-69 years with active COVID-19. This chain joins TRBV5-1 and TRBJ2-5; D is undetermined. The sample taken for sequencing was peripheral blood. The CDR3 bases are TGCGCCAGCAGCTTGTTTTCGGTACAAGAGACCCAGTACTTC. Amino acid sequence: CASSLFSVQETQYF.